The T cell receptor (beta chain) under discussion was sequenced for a study of blood T cell repertoires in COVID-19. Whole-study context: Some COVID-19 samples were acute and others convalescent; all came from the United States, Italy and Spain. T cells, B-cell-depleted T cells, or PBMCs supplied cDNA or gDNA.

This clone was counted at least ten times. This CDR3 region has 14 residues. Per germline, CDR1 LGHDT and CDR2 YNNKEL (reference sequence). V was cut by 7 bases and J by 4 bases, with 14 bases left in between. Authors' methods: Reference gene primer amplification gave estimated nucleated cell counts. Here immunoSEQ multiplex PCR was the method, and the copy in TCRdb shows in-frame clones only, minus some. That table is the source of V, J and clone size, and D and trimming were worked out from the DNA. Counted here are under 200,000 clones, over 80% occurring once; the ten biggest clones make up approximately 6.2%.

The J gene is TRBJ1-3, the V gene TRBV3-1 (or the pseudogene TRBV3-2), with D uncertain. The source is a woman aged 40 to 49 with acute or convalescent COVID-19. The sequenced material came from peripheral blood. The CDR3 loop reads CASTLSSRGNTIYF. The CDR3 DNA is TGTGCCAGCACCCTCTCCTCGAGGGGAAACACCATATATTTT.